The 4 T cell receptor beta chains listed next were all sequenced from one sample in a study of technical replicates of blood from a few donors. Sequenced by immunoSEQ multiplex PCR; TCRdb stores in-frame clones only, minus some. The sample consists of around 79,000 clones, around 94% of them appearing once. Sequenced sample: T cells isolated from PBMCs. These receptors originate from a human donor in good health.

V is TRBV10-3 and J is TRBJ2-7; 8 positions agree with TRBD1. V shed 6 bases, J shed 3 bases, and the junction held 4 bases outside the gene matches. The CDR3 runs to 13 residues. Germline CDR1 reads ENHRY; CDR2 reads SYGVKD. The CDR3 reads CAIRGQEGYEQYF. CDR3 nucleotides: TGTGCCATCAGGGGACAGGAAGGCTACGAGCAGTACTTC.

The chain recombines TRBV5-1 with TRBJ2-1; 8 nucleotides match TRBD1. The CDR3 length is 16 residues. Germline V gene sequence: CDR1 SGHRS, CDR2 YFSETQ. V lost 4 bases to trimming and J lost 5 bases; unmatched junction nucleotides: 11. The CDR3 region is CASSPGRGPANNEQFF. Written as DNA, the CDR3 is TGCGCCAGCAGCCCCGGCAGGGGGCCCGCTAACAATGAGCAGTTCTTC. The complete variable domain, with remaining parts taken from reference TRBV5-1 and TRBJ2-1, reads KAGVTQTPRYLIKTRGQQVTLSCSPISGHRSVSWYQQTPGQGLQFLFEYFSETQRNKGNFPGRFSGRQFSNSRSEMNVSTLELGDSALYLCASSPGRGPANNEQFFGPGTRLTVL.

The V and J genes are TRBV30 and TRBJ2-3; 10 bases line up with TRBD2. This CDR3 spans 16 amino acids. Trimming at V came to 2 bases and at J to 6 bases, leaving 11 bases not matched to a gene. From germline, CDR1 is GTSNPN and CDR2 SVGIG (reference sequence). The CDR3 DNA reads as TGTGCCTGGAGTAGGGGAGCGGGGGGGCCTACGGATACGCAGTATTTT. It specifies CAWSRGAGGPTDTQYF. The variable domain in full, with the rest retrieved from reference TRBV30 and TRBJ2-3, is SQTIHQWPATLVQPVGSPLSLECTVEGTSNPNLYWYRQAAGRGLQLLFYSVGIGQISSEVPQNLSASRPQDRQFILSSKKLLLSDSGFYLCAWSRGAGGPTDTQYFGPGTRLTVL.

This clone was seen only once. The genes are TRBV4-1 and TRBJ2-4; TRBD2 matches at 13 bases. The germline V gene has CDR1 MGHRA and CDR2 YSYEKL. The CDR3 is made up of 17 amino acids. The junction had 7 bases not matched to a gene; V was cut back by 4 bases and J by 4 bases. The CDR3 region is CASSRTSGRGGKNIQYF. The CDR3 nucleotides are TGCGCCAGCAGCCGGACTAGCGGGAGAGGGGGGAAAAACATTCAGTACTTC.